The rows below give T cell receptor beta chains drawn from one sample of a study of tumor and adjacent non-tumor tissue in lung cancer. Via MiXCR, TCRdb re-called the multiplex PCR reads, giving one row per CDR3 protein. The table lists around 86,000 distinct CDR3 sequences, roughly 72% of them singletons. The sequencing input was lung tumor tissue. The receptors derive from a woman in her forties with non-small cell lung cancer. The CDR3 runs from the conserved cysteine through the conserved F or W. Each record gives: J gene, D gene, clone size, V gene, CDR3 DNA, CDR3 protein. A D gene is named only where the DNA matches it firmly. Clone sizes are given selectively: once, few, many, or a class where the clone is expanded.

>TRBJ1-1|NA|NA|TRBV11-2
TGTGCCAGCAGTTTAGATATAAGGCCGATTGCTGAAGCCTTCTTT
CASSLDIRPIAEAFF
>TRBJ2-1|NA|NA|TRBV29-1
TGCAGCGTCCCGAAACGCATATCCCGACCCTACAATGAGCAGTTCTTC
CSVPKRISRPYNEQFF
>TRBJ2-2|NA|NA|TRBV28
TGTGCCGGCAGCCAATTACAGGGAAACATCGGGGAGCTGTTTTTT
CAGSQLQGNIGELFF
>TRBJ2-2|TRBD2|NA|TRBV12-3/TRBV12-4
TGTGCCAGCAGCCCCAGGGGTGCTAGCGGGGGGGTCAGTGGTACCGGAGAGCTGTTTTTT
CASSPRGASGGVSGTGELFF
>TRBJ2-5|NA|NA|TRBV12-3/TRBV12-4
TGTGCCAGCAGCCGGACTAGCAGGGGGGTCCCAGAGACCCAGTACTTC
CASSRTSRGVPETQYF
>TRBJ2-5|NA|NA|TRBV6-2/TRBV6-3
TGTGCCAGCGCGAGGGGAACCGGCCTGGAGACTCACTACTTC
CASARGTGLETHYF
>TRBJ1-6|NA|NA|TRBV4-1
TGCGCCAGCAGCCAAACAAGGATAATGGGTAATTCACACCTCCACTTT
CASSQTRIMGNSHLHF
>TRBJ1-1|NA|NA|TRBV28
TGTACCAGTTGGCGGAACACTGAAGCTTTCTTT
CTSWRNTEAFF
>TRBJ1-1|NA|NA|TRBV5-6
TGTGCCGGCAACATGGGGAAGATGAACACTGAAGCTTTCTTT
CAGNMGKMNTEAFF
>TRBJ2-7|TRBD2|NA|TRBV4-2
TGTGTCAGCAGCCAAGATTATGCTAGCGGTGGGGCTACCTACGTGCAGTACTTC
CVSSQDYASGGATYVQYF
>TRBJ2-3|NA|NA|TRBV12-3/TRBV12-4
TGTGTCAGCAACCCCCGACTAATAGACACAGATACGCAGTATTTT
CVSNPRLIDTDTQYF
>TRBJ1-3|NA|few|TRBV6-5
TGTGCCAGGAGTTACTCTCAGGGTCCCTCTGGAAACACCATATATTTT
CARSYSQGPSGNTIYF
>TRBJ1-3|NA|NA|TRBV6-1
TGTGCTAGCAGTGAAAAAGACCAGATCTCTGGAAACACCATATATTTT
CASSEKDQISGNTIYF
>TRBJ2-3|NA|NA|TRBV11-2
TGTGCCAGTAGCCGCACTGGCACGGACAGTAGGCGGTATTTT
CASSRTGTDSRRYF
>TRBJ1-6|NA|many|TRBV13
TGTGCCAGCAGCACAAACAAGGGGGTGCATTCACCCCTCCACTTT
CASSTNKGVHSPLHF
>TRBJ2-1|TRBD2|NA|TRBV11-2
TGTGCCAGCAGCTTGCGGATCGTAACTGGCGGGGGACTAAGGGAGCAGTTCTTC
CASSLRIVTGGGLREQFF
>TRBJ1-1|NA|NA|TRBV6-5
TGTGCCAGGAGTCACCGGCAGATTTCAGCTGAAGCCTTCTTT
CARSHRQISAEAFF
>TRBJ2-3|TRBD2|many|TRBV14
TGTGCCAGCAGCCAAGTTGGAGGTCTAGCGGGGGCCGCGCAGTATTTT
CASSQVGGLAGAAQYF
>TRBJ2-7|NA|NA|TRBV20-1
TGCAGTGCTCCTGCCTTGAAAGCGGGCATCTACGAGCAGTACTTC
CSAPALKAGIYEQYF
>TRBJ2-7|NA|NA|TRBV29-1
TGCAGCGTTGAAAGCTGGGGGGGCAAGTACGAGCAGTACTTC
CSVESWGGKYEQYF
>TRBJ2-5|TRBD2|many|TRBV5-4
TGTGCCAGCAGCTCTAGCGGGAGGGCCGGAGAGACCCAGTACTTC
CASSSSGRAGETQYF
>TRBJ2-5|NA|NA|TRBV11-3
TGTGCCAGCAGCCCTCGGGACGGGGAAGAGACCCAGTACTTC
CASSPRDGEETQYF
>TRBJ2-7|NA|NA|TRBV29-1
TGCAGCGTTGAGAATAACGGGTCCTACGAGCAGTACTTT
CSVENNGSYEQYF
>TRBJ2-5|NA|NA|TRBV7-9
TGTTTCAGCAGCATGTCCGGGACCCGAGGGACCCAGTACTTC
CFSSMSGTRGTQYF
>TRBJ1-1|TRBD1|NA|TRBV11-1
TGTGCCACAACTCACATCGGGACAGGGAGAGCTGAAGCTTTCTTT
CATTHIGTGRAEAFF
>TRBJ1-3|NA|many|TRBV6-5
TGTGCCAGCAGTTACTCGCGCGGGCCCTCTGGAAACACCATATATTTT
CASSYSRGPSGNTIYF
>TRBJ2-5|NA|NA|TRBV11-1
TGTGACAGCAGCCAACGTGTGGTGTCGACCCAGTACTTC
CDSSQRVVSTQYF
>TRBJ1-2|NA|many|TRBV28
TGTGCCAGCCTGAGGGTGAACTATGGCTACACCTTC
CASLRVNYGYTF
>TRBJ2-7|NA|NA|TRBV6-1
TGTGCCAGCCGGAGAGGTACAGATACAGCCTACGAGCAGTACTTT
CASRRGTDTAYEQYF
>TRBJ2-3|TRBD2|NA|TRBV6-6
TGTGCTAGCATGCCTAGCGGGGTGGGGGATACGCAGTATTTT
CASMPSGVGDTQYF
>TRBJ2-1|TRBD2|NA|TRBV6-2/TRBV6-3
TGTGCCAGCAGGCGAAGCGGGGGGTCGTACAATAAGCAGTTCTTC
CASRRSGGSYNKQFF
>TRBJ2-5|NA|once|TRBV6-5
TGTGTCAGCAGTAACAGCGAGGGTCCGGCGGAGACCCAGTACTTC
CVSSNSEGPAETQYF
>TRBJ2-7|TRBD1|NA|TRBV11-2
TGTACCAGTAGCGCCCGGGACAGGGGACAGGCGGTTTTC
CTSSARDRGQAVF
>TRBJ1-6|NA|NA|TRBV12-3/TRBV12-4
TGTGCCAACAGTTCTGTACAGGGCCATAATTCACCCCTCCACTTT
CANSSVQGHNSPLHF
>TRBJ1-2|TRBD1|NA|TRBV6-1
TGTGCCAGCACTGCCGGGACAGGGAACTATGGCTACGCCTTC
CASTAGTGNYGYAF
>TRBJ2-1|TRBD2|NA|TRBV11-3
TGTGCCAATAGCAGGCAGGGCATAGCGGGGTACAATGAGCAGTTCTTC
CANSRQGIAGYNEQFF
>TRBJ1-6|TRBD1|NA|TRBV7-9
TGTGCCAGCAGCTCCTCGACAGGGGCGGACTATAATTCACCCCTCCGCTTT
CASSSSTGADYNSPLRF
>TRBJ2-6|TRBD1|NA|TRBV11-2
TGTACCATCAGCGCAAGGACAGGGGGCTCTTCTGGGGCCAACGTCCTGACGTTC
CTISARTGGSSGANVLTF
>TRBJ1-4|NA|NA|TRBV6-5
TGTGTCAGCAAAAAGAAAGGGGCTAATGAAAAACTGTTTTTT
CVSKKKGANEKLFF
>TRBJ1-5|NA|NA|TRBV10-2
TGCGCCAGCAGGTTGGGGGGTACTAGCGATCAGCCCCAGCATTTT
CASRLGGTSDQPQHF
>TRBJ2-1|NA|NA|TRBV11-2
TGTGCCGGCAGCAAGCCACTAGCTGCACTGTACAATAAGCAGTTCTTC
CAGSKPLAALYNKQFF
>TRBJ2-2|NA|NA|TRBV11-3
TGTGCCAGCAGTTCACGGGGGCCCGGGGAGCTGTTTTTT
CASSSRGPGELFF
>TRBJ2-3|NA|NA|TRBV20-1
TGCAGTGCCGTCGGAGGACCTTCGGATGGCATAGATACGCAGTATTTT
CSAVGGPSDGIDTQYF
>TRBJ2-3|TRBD2|NA|TRBV4-1
TGCGCCAGCAGCCAAACGGGGACTAGTAGTAGCACAGATACGCAGTATTTT
CASSQTGTSSSTDTQYF
>TRBJ2-7|TRBD1|NA|TRBV20-1
TGCAGTGCTCCTAAAACTCGGGACAGAAACTCCTACGAGCAGTACTTC
CSAPKTRDRNSYEQYF